The rows below give T cell receptor beta chains drawn from one sample of a study of blood T cell repertoires in COVID-19. TCRdb keeps only in-frame clones here, not all; method: immunoSEQ multiplex PCR. The table includes roughly 150,000 clones, about 86% detected once. Sequenced material: peripheral blood. These receptors came from a woman of 80 years or more with acute or convalescent COVID-19. Each CDR3 is given with its conserved first and last residue. A D gene is named only where the DNA matches it firmly. The size entry is marked missing in some rows and otherwise reads once, few, many or a size class.

clone_size	v_call	j_call	d_call	cdr3_nt	cdr3_aa
-	TRBV19	TRBJ1-2	-	TGTGCCAGTAGTATAGTTTCTGGCAGGGTGAACTATGGCTACACCTTC	CASSIVSGRVNYGYTF
-	TRBV3-1/TRBV3-2	TRBJ2-1	TRBD2	TGTGCCAGCAGCCACGCCTTAGCGGGAGAGGGGAATGAGCAGTTCTTC	CASSHALAGEGNEQFF
-	TRBV18	TRBJ2-1	-	TGTGCCAGCTCACCACAGGAGGCCTACTATGAGCAGTTCTTC	CASSPQEAYYEQFF
-	TRBV5-4	TRBJ2-4	TRBD1	TGTGCCAGCAGCTTACCGGGACAGGGCTTTGGTATGGCCAAAAACATTCAGTACTTC	CASSLPGQGFGMAKNIQYF
-	TRBV19	TRBJ1-2	TRBD1	TGTGCCAGTAGTCCCCGACAGGGGGTTAATGAGGCCTATGGCTACACCTTC	CASSPRQGVNEAYGYTF
once	TRBV28	TRBJ2-7	TRBD2	TGTGCCAGCAGTAGGACTAGCGCGGGCTACGAGCAGTACTTC	CASSRTSAGYEQYF
-	TRBV6-5	TRBJ2-5	-	TGTGCCAGCAGTTACGGCCGGGTCCAAGAGACCCAGTACTTC	CASSYGRVQETQYF
-	TRBV18	TRBJ2-1	TRBD1	TGTGCCAGCTCACCAGGGACAGATCTGTTCTTC	CASSPGTDLFF
-	TRBV29-1	TRBJ2-6	-	TGCAGCGTTGAAGATCAGGGAACTGGGGCCAACGTCCTGACTTTC	CSVEDQGTGANVLTF
-	TRBV7-2	TRBJ1-2	-	TGTGCCAGCAGCCCTACGACCGGGATTTCATTC	CASSPTTGISF
-	TRBV7-8	TRBJ2-2	-	TGTGCCAGCATCCCAGGGGCGGGGGCTACTAACACCGGGGAGCTGTTTTTT	CASIPGAGATNTGELFF
-	TRBV6-6	TRBJ2-1	TRBD2	TGTGCCAGCAGGCCTGCTAGCGGGAACTACAATGAGCAGTTCTTC	CASRPASGNYNEQFF
-	TRBV9	TRBJ2-7	-	TGTGCCAGCAGCGTAATGGGCGGGGAGACCTACGAGCAGTACTTC	CASSVMGGETYEQYF
-	TRBV28	TRBJ2-7	-	TGTGCCAGCGCCCGGGACATCACCTACGAGCAGTACTTC	CASARDITYEQYF
-	TRBV4-2	TRBJ1-2	-	TGTGCCAGCAGCCAGAACCAGGGGACCGCGGGTAACTATGGCTACACCTTC	CASSQNQGTAGNYGYTF
-	TRBV3-1/TRBV3-2	TRBJ1-4	TRBD1	TGTGCCAGCAGCGAGACAGGGGTCTGGAAAAAACTGTTTTTT	CASSETGVWKKLFF
-	TRBV5-6	TRBJ2-1	-	TGTGCCAGCAGGGTAGGGAAGCTTGGCTGGGACTGGAATGAGCAGTTCTTC	CASRVGKLGWDWNEQFF
once	TRBV4-1	TRBJ2-7	-	TGCGCCAGCAGCCAAGTGGCAGGGTTTCCCCACGAGCAGTACTTC	CASSQVAGFPHEQYF
-	TRBV2	TRBJ1-5	-	TGTGCCAGCAACGACCGGGCGGGGGCCCGTCAGCCCCAGCATTTT	CASNDRAGARQPQHF
-	TRBV19	TRBJ2-1	TRBD1	TGTGCCAGTAGTATCGGGGACAGCTCCTACAATGAGCAGTTCTTC	CASSIGDSSYNEQFF
-	TRBV10-3	TRBJ2-2	-	TGTGCCATCAGTTCAGGGGCCGGGGAGCTGTTTTTT	CAISSGAGELFF
-	TRBV9	TRBJ2-2	TRBD1	TGTGCCAGCAGCCCTGGGACAGGGTATGGCACCGGGGAGCTGTTTTTT	CASSPGTGYGTGELFF
once	TRBV28	TRBJ1-5	-	TGTGCCAGCAGCAAAGCGGGGACCCCAACCAATCAGCCCCAGCATTTT	CASSKAGTPTNQPQHF